Listed below are T cell receptor beta chains from one sample, sequenced in a study of cytomegalovirus exposure and HLA in healthy donors. Sequencing used immunoSEQ multiplex PCR; TCRdb keeps in-frame clones, though not all of them. The data hold 120,000 or so clones, with about 91% observed a single time. Source material: PBMCs. Source of these receptors: a man between 18 and 29 years old in good health and CMV-seronegative. The CDR3 runs from the conserved cysteine through the conserved F or W. The order of the fields is J gene, clone size, D gene, V gene, CDR3 DNA, CDR3 protein. D genes are given only for firm matches. Clone size is shown for a subset of rows, as once, few, many or a class of expanded clone.

>TRBJ2-1|NA|TRBD1|TRBV29-1
TGCAGCGCCCCCGTACCGGGACAGGGGTCAAATGAGCAGTTCTTC
CSAPVPGQGSNEQFF
>TRBJ2-3|NA|TRBD1|TRBV28
TGTGCCAGCAGTCAACCACAGGGGCTGGACACAGATACGCAGTATTTT
CASSQPQGLDTDTQYF
>TRBJ2-3|NA|NA|TRBV27
TGTGCCAGCAGTTTATCCCCGACAGGCACAGATACGCAGTATTTT
CASSLSPTGTDTQYF
>TRBJ2-3|once|NA|TRBV9
TGTGCCAGCAGCGTTGCGGGGGCTCCCACAGATACGCAGTATTTT
CASSVAGAPTDTQYF
>TRBJ2-7|NA|TRBD1|TRBV10-2
TGCGCCAGCAGTGAGGAGACAGGGACGGTCTACGAGCAGTACTTC
CASSEETGTVYEQYF
>TRBJ1-5|NA|NA|TRBV6-1
TGTGCCAGCAGTGACAATCACAGGGTAGGCAATCAGCCCCAGCATTTT
CASSDNHRVGNQPQHF
>TRBJ1-5|NA|NA|TRBV6-5
TGTGCCGTATCAGGGTGGCAGCCCCAGCATTTT
CAVSGWQPQHF
>TRBJ1-1|once|NA|TRBV5-5
TGTGCCAGCAGCTTGGAGATTAGGACACACATGAACACTGAAGCTTTCTTT
CASSLEIRTHMNTEAFF
>TRBJ2-1|NA|TRBD2|TRBV18
TGTGCCAGCCGACTAGCGGGAGGGGTTGATGAGCAGTTCTTC
CASRLAGGVDEQFF
>TRBJ2-5|NA|TRBD1|TRBV27
TGTGCCAGCAGTCCGCTCGTTCGACAGGGCTGGTACCAAGAGACCCAGTACTTC
CASSPLVRQGWYQETQYF
>TRBJ1-1|NA|NA|TRBV5-1
TGCGCCAGCAGCCCCCCGGGGGGTGGGACTGAAGCTTTCTTT
CASSPPGGGTEAFF
>TRBJ1-5|NA|TRBD1|TRBV28
TGTGCCAGCAGTCCCGACAGGGAGCGTCAGCCCCAGCATTTT
CASSPDRERQPQHF
>TRBJ1-6|NA|NA|TRBV28
TGTGCCAGCATCCGTGCAGGAACGATCAATTCACCCCTCCACTTT
CASIRAGTINSPLHF
>TRBJ1-1|NA|NA|TRBV29-1
TGCAGCACCCGACAGCCAATGAACACTGAAGCTTTCTTT
CSTRQPMNTEAFF
>TRBJ1-4|NA|TRBD1|TRBV9
TGTGCCAGCAGCTCCCGTCAGGGGGCGTATGAAAAACTGTTTTTT
CASSSRQGAYEKLFF
>TRBJ1-4|NA|NA|TRBV14
TGTGCCAGCAGCTACAGGGTGGGGGAAAAACTGTTTTTT
CASSYRVGEKLFF
>TRBJ1-2|once|NA|TRBV6-1
TGTGCCAGCAGTGTATTTCGTGACAGAGACTATGGCTACACCTTC
CASSVFRDRDYGYTF
>TRBJ2-5|NA|NA|TRBV18
TGTGCCAGCCGTAGGACTGGGGTTGAGACCCAGTACTTC
CASRRTGVETQYF
>TRBJ2-7|NA|TRBD1|TRBV5-1
TGCGCCAGCAGCCTACAGGACAGGGTCAACGAGCAGTACTTC
CASSLQDRVNEQYF
>TRBJ1-5|once|TRBD1|TRBV7-6
TGTGCCAGCAGCCCACAGGGGGCAAGCAATCAGCCCCAGCATTTT
CASSPQGASNQPQHF
>TRBJ1-1|NA|TRBD1|TRBV5-1
TGCGCCAGCAGCCTAGGACAGGGAGGGTACACTGAAGCTTTCTTT
CASSLGQGGYTEAFF
>TRBJ2-7|NA|TRBD1|TRBV28
TGTGCCAGCAGTCCAACCCCCCCCACAGGGGGCGTGACGTACGAGCAGTACTTC
CASSPTPPTGGVTYEQYF
>TRBJ1-3|NA|NA|TRBV18
TGTGCCAGCTCAACAGACCTCGGTGGAAACACCATATATTTT
CASSTDLGGNTIYF
>TRBJ2-3|NA|TRBD2|TRBV10-2
TGCGCCAGCAGTGAGGCTAGCGGGAGTTCAGATACGCAGTATTTT
CASSEASGSSDTQYF
>TRBJ1-1|NA|NA|TRBV19
TGTGCCAGTAGTATTCAGGGGATGAACACTGAAGCTTTCTTT
CASSIQGMNTEAFF
>TRBJ2-7|NA|NA|TRBV5-1
TGCGCCAGCAGCCCCAATCCGGGTACTCCTAGGGAGCAGTACTTC
CASSPNPGTPREQYF
>TRBJ1-2|NA|TRBD1|TRBV5-4
TGTGCCAGCAGCTTGGACAGGGGGTATGGCTACACCTTC
CASSLDRGYGYTF
>TRBJ2-3|NA|TRBD2|TRBV4-1
TGCGCCAGCAGCCCATGGACTAGCGGGAATTCGGATACGCAGTATTTT
CASSPWTSGNSDTQYF
>TRBJ2-7|NA|TRBD1|TRBV5-6
TGTGCCAGCAGCTTGTGGACAGGGGGTTCCGAGCAGTACTTC
CASSLWTGGSEQYF
>TRBJ1-1|NA|NA|TRBV19
TGTGCCAGTAGAATGACTATCATGAACACTGAAGCTTTCTTT
CASRMTIMNTEAFF
>TRBJ2-7|NA|TRBD1|TRBV9
TGTGCCAGCAGTGAAATACCGGGACAGTCCTACGAGCAGTACTTC
CASSEIPGQSYEQYF
>TRBJ1-6|NA|TRBD1|TRBV10-1
TGCGCCAGCAGCGCGGGACAGAATAATTCACCCCTCCACTTT
CASSAGQNNSPLHF
>TRBJ2-3|NA|NA|TRBV5-1
TGCGCCAGCAGACCGGGACAACCCACAGATACGCAGTATTTT
CASRPGQPTDTQYF
>TRBJ1-5|once|NA|TRBV29-1
TGCAGCGTCGGTTTAGGGGGTCCCTCGGGGCCCCAGCATTTT
CSVGLGGPSGPQHF
>TRBJ1-5|NA|NA|TRBV15
TGTGCCACCAGCAGGGAACAGGTCAGCCAGCCCCAGCATTTT
CATSREQVSQPQHF
>TRBJ1-1|NA|TRBD1|TRBV4-3
TGCGCCAGCAGCCATTTCGCCCAGGGGGTGAACACTGAAGCTTTCTTT
CASSHFAQGVNTEAFF
>TRBJ1-1|NA|TRBD1|TRBV29-1
TGCAGCGTTGCTTCCTCCAGGGGGCCGGCTGAAGCTTTCTTT
CSVASSRGPAEAFF
>TRBJ2-7|NA|NA|TRBV4-3
TGCGCCAGCAGCCAGGACTTCGGCGAGCAGTACTTC
CASSQDFGEQYF
>TRBJ1-3|NA|TRBD1|TRBV7-9
TGTGCCAGCAGCTTAGTGACAGGGGGCGGAAACACCATATATTTT
CASSLVTGGGNTIYF